The TCR beta chain described here comes from a study of OX40 agonist ivuxolimab in advanced cancers. Clones were sequenced by immunoSEQ multiplex PCR, and TCRdb holds only the in-frame ones, with some missing. This repertoire shows some 19,000 clones, roughly 80% found once; its top ten account for about a sixth. This clone showed up just once. V was trimmed by 7 bases and J by 0 bases, leaving 16 bases between them. This CDR3 is 15 amino acids long. Germline V gene data show CDR1 as MDHEN and CDR2 as SYDVKM. Material: CD4+ or CD8+ T cells sorted from blood, obtained in a trial of the OX40 agonist ivuxolimab. The TCR sequence derives from an adult with an advanced solid tumor such as melanoma, head and neck, liver or kidney cancer. The chain couples TRBV28 to TRBJ2-7; weak D call: TRBD1 (6 bases). CDR3 nucleotides: TGTGCCAGCAAATTACAGGGAATTCCCTCCTACGAGCAGTACTTC. Protein: CASKLQGIPSYEQYF.